This T cell receptor beta chain was identified in a study of cytomegalovirus exposure and HLA in healthy donors. It was with 60 Vbeta and 13 Jbeta primers that the PCR ran. Profiled with immunoSEQ multiplex PCR; TCRdb holds only in-frame clones, not every one. This sample has 120,000 or so clones, with roughly 77% found just once. Concerning this clone: Its target is unknown.

Germline trimming cut 2 bases from V and 5 bases from J; bases unmatched to any gene: 8. The length of the CDR3 is 16 residues. Germline lookup yields CDR1 SEHNR and CDR2 FQNEAQ (reference sequence). Study-wide results and limits: In vitro data verified a few CMV-associated chains as specific for CMV antigens. Analysis was performed later, and it showed HLA-associated TCR beta chains to be more clonally expanded than equally common others.

This TCR came from a man aged 18 to 30 in good health and CMV-seronegative. This chain connects TRBV7-9 to TRBJ2-3; 9 bases fit TRBD2. Sequencing was performed on PBMCs. CDR3 sequence (DNA): TGTGCCAGCAGCTTACTCCTAGCGGGGAAAAGAGATACGCAGTATTTT. The encoded protein is CASSLLLAGKRDTQYF.